The T cell receptor (beta chain) under discussion was sequenced for a study of tumor-infiltrating lymphocytes in localized non-small cell lung cancer. Across the study: From each patient, both tumor and uninvolved lung, non-adjacent to tumor, were sampled.

Profiling relied on immunoSEQ multiplex PCR, and the TCRdb table lists in-frame clones only, not all of them. Among 15,000 or so clones, around 80% were seen once, and the ten largest hold approximately 6.8%. This clone was counted a few times. What it binds is not known. Points from the study as a whole: Recurrence-free survival showed no association with tumor T-cell fraction.

The CDR3 is 16 residues long. J gave up 0 bases and V 3 bases, and 2 bases lay outside the gene matches. The germline V gene has CDR1 MGHRA and CDR2 YSYEKL. The sample consisted of lung tumor tissue. The sequence was obtained from a human donor with non-small cell lung cancer. This chain joins TRBV4-1 and TRBJ2-2, with TRBD2 matching over 9 bases. The CDR3 sequence: CASSQASGANTGELFF. The CDR3, as DNA: TGCGCCAGCAGCCAGGCTAGCGGGGCGAACACCGGGGAGCTGTTTTTT.